A single sample gave rise to the 15 T cell receptor beta chains below, sequenced in a study of long-term antiretroviral therapy in people with HIV. Sequencing used immunoSEQ v3.0 at survey level. This table comes from immunoSEQ multiplex PCR, and its TCRdb copy is limited to in-frame clones, with some not included. The sample lists about 20,000 clones, approximately 80% seen once, with approximately 16% in the top ten. The sequences come from unsorted PBMCs, collected approximately 2.5 years before starting antiretroviral therapy. Receptor source: a woman aged 45 to 65 with HIV.

This chain joins TRBV13 and TRBJ1-4; the D gene is possibly TRBD1 (5 bases). The V gene's germline CDR1 is PRHDT and CDR2 FYEKMQ (reference sequence). This CDR3 region has 13 residues. V lost 0 bases, J lost 8 bases, and 7 bases lay in between. CDR3 sequence (DNA): TGTGCCAGCAGCTTAGGCCCAGGGGAAAAACTGTTTTTT. As protein: CASSLGPGEKLFF.

V usage is TRBV5-8 and J usage is TRBJ2-5, with 10 bases fitting TRBD1. Trimming took 3 bases from V and 10 from J; bases not matched to a gene: 3. The CDR3 runs to 12 residues. Looked up from germline, CDR1 is SGHTS and CDR2 is YDEGEE. In DNA form, the CDR3 reads TGTGCCAGCAGCTGGGACAGGGGTCGCCAGTACTTC. This codes for CASSWDRGRQYF.

The CDR3 DNA follows: TGTGCCAGCAGCGTAGCCTGGGGGATAACGGAGACCCAGTACTTC. Encoded protein: CASSVAWGITETQYF. V and J are TRBV9 and TRBJ2-5; D is possibly TRBD1 or TRBD2 (5 bases each). Germline CDR1 reads SGDLS; CDR2 reads YYNGEE. This CDR3 spans 15 amino acids. Trimming took 0 bases from V and 5 from J, leaving 14 bases between them.

The V call is TRBV30, the J call TRBJ1-2; D gene ambiguous. V was pared by 0 bases and J by 4 bases, with 12 bases between. The germline V gene encodes CDR1 GTSNPN and CDR2 SVGIG (reference sequence). This CDR3 has 14 amino acids. CDR3 coding DNA: TGTGCCTGGAGTGTAACCCCAAGTGGCTATGGCTACACCTTC. The encoded protein is CAWSVTPSGYGYTF.

This sequence joins TRBV19 and TRBJ2-1; D remains unclear. V lost 3 bases to trimming and J lost 6 bases, with 3 bases between them. The length of the CDR3 is 11 residues. CDR1 is LNHDA and CDR2 is SQIVND in the germline V gene (reference sequence). In nucleotides, the CDR3 is TGTGCCAGTAGTATCTCCAATGAGCAGTTCTTC. This translates into CASSISNEQFF.

The chain recombines TRBV27 with TRBJ2-5; possibly TRBD1 for D (5 bases). This CDR3 has 13 amino acids. The ends were cut back, 9 bases at V and 5 bases at J, with 16 bases in the middle. Germline CDR1 and CDR2: MNHEY and SMNVEV (reference sequence). CDR3 in DNA: TGTGCCAGTCAACCTTGGGCAGGGGAGACCCAGTACTTC. Protein sequence: CASQPWAGETQYF.

This clone was detected only a few times. The gene calls are TRBV6-6 and TRBJ1-4; D is unresolved. CDR1 MNHNY and CDR2 SVGAGI come from the germline V gene (reference sequence). V lost 10 bases and J 4 bases, leaving 13 bases between the germline ends. The CDR3 runs to 13 residues. The CDR3 loop reads CATKGPGNEKLFF. CDR3 bases: TGTGCCACTAAGGGCCCGGGTAATGAAAAACTGTTTTTT.

The chain links TRBV5-1 to TRBJ2-3, with no clear D. The CDR3 sequence is 14 residues long. V was pared by 2 bases and J by 2 bases, with 9 bases between. Germline assignment: CDR1 SGHRS and CDR2 YFSETQ. The DNA of the CDR3 is TGCGCCAGCAGCTTCCGGCTAGACACAGATACGCAGTATTTT. Residues: CASSFRLDTDTQYF.

The V call is TRBV5-1, the J call TRBJ2-7, with D tentatively TRBD1 or TRBD2 (5 bases each). Trimming pared 3 bases from V and 1 base from J, leaving 14 bases between. Looked up from germline, CDR1 is SGHRS and CDR2 is YFSETQ. The CDR3 contains 15 residues. The CDR3 sequence is CASSSGTVGSYEQYF. CDR3 in DNA: TGCGCCAGCAGCTCAGGGACCGTGGGGTCCTACGAGCAGTACTTC.

The CDR3 region is CASSLQVSYEQYF. The DNA for the CDR3 is TGCGCCAGCAGCCTACAGGTTTCCTACGAGCAGTACTTC. The chain combines TRBV10-2 with TRBJ2-7; possibly TRBD1 for D (5 bases). The V and J ends lost 6 bases and 1 base respectively, with 10 bases between them. The germline V gene has CDR1 WSHSY and CDR2 SAAADI. This CDR3 is 13 amino acids long.

The chain is built from TRBV5-1 and TRBJ2-2; 7 nucleotides align to TRBD1. CDR1 is SGHRS and CDR2 is YFSETQ in the germline V gene. Losses at the gene ends were 4 bases for V and 3 bases for J; bases not matched to a gene: 3. The CDR3 is 14 amino acids. CDR3 sequence reads: CASSDRDDTGELFF. The CDR3 nucleotides are TGCGCCAGCAGCGACAGGGATGACACCGGGGAGCTGTTTTTT.

The chain recombines TRBV10-2 with TRBJ2-7; unclear D gene. Germline V gives CDR1 WSHSY, CDR2 SAAADI. With 8 bases removed from V and 0 bases from J, the gap between germline ends came to 11 bases. The CDR3 length is 13 residues. This CDR3 reads CASGYGSSYEQYF. The DNA for the CDR3 is TGCGCCAGCGGGTACGGTAGCTCCTACGAGCAGTACTTC.

CDR3 sequence: CASSEFGGNQPQHF. Written as DNA, the CDR3 is TGCGCCAGCAGTGAGTTCGGGGGTAATCAGCCCCAGCATTTT. The gene calls are TRBV10-2 and TRBJ1-5; D is possibly TRBD1 (5 bases). The CDR3 contains 14 residues. V was shortened by 1 base and J by 4 bases, with 8 bases between the two germline ends. CDR1 and CDR2 from the germline V gene are WSHSY and SAAADI.

The rearrangement joins TRBV10-3 to TRBJ2-7; weak D call: TRBD2 (6 bases). Germline values: CDR1 ENHRY, CDR2 SYGVKD. The CDR3 is made up of 14 amino acids. Trimming cost V 4 bases and J 5 bases, with 15 bases left between them. The CDR3 loop reads CAISGDFSRHEQYF. CDR3 nucleotides: TGTGCCATCAGTGGGGACTTCTCGAGGCACGAGCAGTACTTC.

The V call is TRBV5-6, the J call TRBJ1-5; D is perhaps TRBD1 (5 bases). V lost 4 bases to trimming and J lost 1 base, with 12 bases between them. Germline values: CDR1 SGHDT, CDR2 YYEEEE. CDR3 length equals 15 residues. The DNA for the CDR3 is TGTGCCAGCAGCCCTTGGGGGGGAAGCAATCAGCCCCAGCATTTT. This codes for CASSPWGGSNQPQHF.